These 17 T cell receptor beta chains share one sample of origin, sequenced in a study of OX40 agonist ivuxolimab in advanced cancers. The method was the immunoSEQ multiplex PCR assay. In its TCRdb copy, this immuneACCESS table keeps in-frame sequences only and misses some clones. Where compared with another copy, unresolved V genes explain less than half of these, and the others have no known cause. A total of 9,500 to 12,000 clones appear in this sample, roughly 73% of them only once. The ten largest clones represent around 33% of the sample. The sequencing here drew on CD4+ or CD8+ T cells sorted from blood, taken in a trial of the OX40 agonist ivuxolimab. These TCRs come from an adult with an advanced solid tumor such as melanoma, head and neck, liver or kidney cancer.

The chain uses TRBV7-2 and TRBJ2-1; 9 bases map to TRBD1. The CDR3 length is 16 residues. Germline V gene sequence: CDR1 SGHTA, CDR2 FQGNSA. J gave up 9 bases and V 5 bases, and 14 bases lay outside the gene matches. The CDR3 DNA reads TGTGCCAGCAGCCCTAGAGCCCAACAGGGGGCTAGTGAGCAGTTCTTC. This sequence encodes CASSPRAQQGASEQFF.

This clone appeared a single time. This rearrangement joins TRBV2 to TRBJ1-2, with a possible D match to TRBD1 (5 bases). Germline V gives CDR1 SNHLY, CDR2 FYNNEI. There are 13 residues in the CDR3. Trimming pared 7 bases from V and 4 bases from J, leaving 13 bases between. CDR3 in DNA: TGTGCCAGCAATTCAGGAGGGACCTATGGCTACACCTTC. Translated: CASNSGGTYGYTF.

V gene TRBV19 combines with J gene TRBJ1-5; D remains ambiguous. The germline V gene encodes CDR1 LNHDA and CDR2 SQIVND (reference sequence). V lost 5 bases, J lost 6 bases, and 8 bases lay in between. The CDR3 loop spans 12 amino acids. The CDR3 sequence is CASSLGSQPQHF. CDR3 coding DNA: TGTGCCAGTAGTCTCGGGAGTCAGCCCCAGCATTTT.

Notes on this clone: The junction differs from germline at one of its ends, possibly a read error. DNA for the CDR3: TGTGCCAGCAGCTTAGTCCACATGGAACACCGGGGAGCTGTTTTT. This gives the protein CASSLVHMEHRGAVF. The chain employs TRBV7-4 and TRBJ2-2, with a weak D call TRBD2 (5 bases). The germline gives CDR1 SGHVT, CDR2 SQSDAQ. CDR3 length equals 15 residues.

The chain recombines TRBV5-1 with TRBJ2-3, with 13 bases aligning to TRBD2. The CDR3 spans 17 residues. Germline V gives CDR1 SGHRS, CDR2 YFSETQ. The V segment lost 3 bases and the J segment 4 bases; nucleotides outside the gene matches: 8. The CDR3 sequence is CASSWPPTSGRSDTQYF. The CDR3 nucleotides read TGCGCCAGCAGCTGGCCCCCGACTAGCGGGAGGTCAGATACGCAGTATTTT.

The V call is TRBV5-5, the J call TRBJ1-2; weak D call: TRBD1 (5 bases). The germline CDR1 and CDR2 sequences are SGHKS and YYEKEE (reference sequence). The V end was cut by 2 bases, the J end by 3 bases, with 17 bases between. The CDR3 is 16 residues long. CDR3 bases: TGTGCCAGCAGCTTATACATAACAACAGGATACTATGGCTACACCTTC. It translates to CASSLYITTGYYGYTF.

The J gene is TRBJ1-2, the V gene TRBV4-1; 8 bases line up with TRBD1. The V gene's germline CDR1 is MGHRA and CDR2 YSYEKL. V was clipped by 0 bases and J by 2 bases; unmatched bases: 5. This CDR3 has 16 residues. The CDR3 coding sequence is TGCGCCAGCAGCCAAGATCCGGGACAGGCGAACTATGGCTACACCTTC. Translation gives CASSQDPGQANYGYTF.

CDR3 nucleotide sequence: TGCGCCAGCAGCCAAGTTTCACTAGCCGGGCACGAGCAGTACTTC. Protein: CASSQVSLAGHEQYF. The chain has TRBV4-1 and TRBJ2-7; weak D call: TRBD2 (6 bases). There are 15 residues in the CDR3. V lost 1 base to trimming and J lost 5 bases, with 15 bases between them. Germline V lookup: CDR1 MGHRA, CDR2 YSYEKL.

This rearrangement joins TRBV25-1 to TRBJ2-6, with TRBD1 identical over 9 bases. The CDR3 extends over 15 amino acids. V gave up 4 bases and J gave up 2 bases; unmatched junction bases: 0. Per germline, CDR1 MGHDK and CDR2 SYGVNS. The CDR3 region has the DNA TGTGCCAGCAGTGGACAGGGGGCTGGGGCCAACGTCCTGACTTTC. Protein: CASSGQGAGANVLTF. The variable domain in full, completed from reference TRBV25-1 and TRBJ2-6, reads EADIYQTPRYLVIGTGKKITLECSQTMGHDKMYWYQQDPGMELHLIHYSYGVNSTEKGDLSSESTVSRIRTEHFPLTLESARPSHTSQYLCASSGQGAGANVLTFGAGSRLTVL.

This chain connects TRBV4-3 to TRBJ2-3; D is undetermined. Between the trimmed V and J ends, which lost 0 bases and 4 bases, there was a span of 5 bases. Germline lookup yields CDR1 LGHNA and CDR2 YSLEER. The CDR3 runs 13 residues. In DNA form, the CDR3 reads TGCGCCAGCAGCCAAGATCGTCCAGATACGCAGTATTTT. Its translation: CASSQDRPDTQYF.

The V call is TRBV6-1, the J call TRBJ2-3, with TRBD2 matching 7 bases. CDR1 and CDR2 (germline): MNHNS, SASEGT. The CDR3 length is 17 residues. V shed 0 bases and J 4 bases; nucleotides not matched to a gene: 10. The CDR3 sequence: CASSEARAGRSSDTQYF. As DNA, the CDR3 is TGTGCCAGCAGTGAAGCTCGAGCGGGGAGGTCCTCAGATACGCAGTATTTT.

This clone was observed a single time. V gene TRBV4-3 combines with J gene TRBJ2-5; a weak D match, TRBD2 (7 bases). The V gene's germline CDR1 is LGHNA and CDR2 YSLEER. The CDR3 spans 18 residues. The V and J ends lost 0 bases and 4 bases respectively, with 21 bases between them. CDR3 amino acids: CASSQDLVTGGPGETQYF. For the CDR3, the DNA is TGCGCCAGCAGCCAAGATCTCGTGACCGGGGGGCCGGGAGAGACCCAGTACTTC.

This sequence joins TRBV6-4 and TRBJ1-5, with D perhaps matching TRBD1 (5 bases). CDR3 length: 15 residues. The germline V and J ends were trimmed by 5 bases and 1 base, with 12 bases remaining between them. Germline CDR1 reads MRHNA; CDR2 reads SNTAGT. CDR3 sequence reads: CASSPTWGSNQPQHF. The CDR3 region has the DNA TGTGCCAGCAGTCCTACGTGGGGGAGCAATCAGCCCCAGCATTTT.

The V and J genes are TRBV7-2 and TRBJ1-1; perhaps TRBD1 as D (5 bases). CDR3 length equals 17 residues. Germline V gene sequence: CDR1 SGHTA, CDR2 FQGNSA. V shed 5 bases and J shed 1 base, with 20 bases lying between them. Written as DNA, the CDR3 is TGTGCCAGCAGCCTCCCCTTCAGGGCTCTAAGGAACACTGAAGCTTTCTTT. This codes for CASSLPFRALRNTEAFF.

The rearrangement uses TRBV15 and TRBJ2-7; TRBD1 aligns across 11 bases. Looked up from germline, CDR1 is LNHNV and CDR2 is YYDKDF (reference sequence). The CDR3 is 15 residues long. After removal of 4 bases from V and 5 bases from J, the junction contained 7 bases not matched to a gene. Written as DNA, the CDR3 is TGTGCCACCAGCACCAATCCGGGACAGGGGGACGAGCAGTACTTC. Its translation is CATSTNPGQGDEQYF. Looking up the rest from reference TRBV15 and TRBJ2-7 gives the full variable domain: DAMVIQNPRYQVTQFGKPVTLSCSQTLNHNVMYWYQQKSSQAPKLLFHYYDKDFNNEADTPDNFQSRRPNTSFCFLDIRSPGLGDTAMYLCATSTNPGQGDEQYFGPGTRLTVT.

This chain connects TRBV6-4 to TRBJ2-5; D might be TRBD1 (6 bases). V lost 6 bases to trimming and J lost 6 bases, with 17 bases between them. This CDR3 is 14 amino acids long. Germline V lookup: CDR1 MRHNA, CDR2 SNTAGT. The CDR3 spells CASRRDIESQTQYF. As DNA, the CDR3 is TGTGCCAGCAGGAGGGACATTGAGTCTCAGACCCAGTACTTC.

The rearrangement joins TRBV27 to TRBJ1-5, with 7 bases aligning to TRBD1. J was trimmed by 3 bases and V by 3 bases; bases with no gene match: 5. Germline V gene sequence: CDR1 MNHEY, CDR2 SMNVEV (reference sequence). The CDR3 is made up of 15 amino acids. CDR3: CASSFDRDNNQPQHF. The DNA for the CDR3 is TGTGCCAGCAGTTTCGACAGGGATAACAATCAGCCCCAGCATTTT.